This TCR beta chain was profiled in a study of early T cells in non-severe SARS-CoV-2 infection. The wider study: Investigators sequenced bulk RNA drawn from unsorted whole blood, and chains remained unpaired.

Study outcomes and limitations: In VDJdb matching, anti-spike CD8 responses were favored while private and CD4 specificities went missing.

As concerns this clonotype: Antigen: not known.

Unique molecular identifiers were affixed to single, distinct cDNA molecules. From the 5' RACE reads, TCRdb called clonotypes with MiXCR, one entry per CDR3 protein. This table has roughly 43,000 distinct CDR3 sequences, roughly 23% appearing once. This CDR3 spans 11 amino acids. Germline V gives CDR1 MNHEY, CDR2 SVGAGI. The V end lost 5 bases, the J end lost 4 bases, and 5 bases lay between the germline ends. This chain links TRBV6-5 with TRBJ1-2; no clear D. The sequencing here drew on whole blood, taken at baseline. The source is an adult who was a healthcare worker with PCR-confirmed SARS-CoV-2 infection or an uninfected control (not recorded which). The CDR3 region is CASSEGYGYTF. DNA for the CDR3: TGTGCCAGCAGTGAGGGCTATGGCTACACCTTC.